The source of this T cell receptor (beta chain) is a study of T cell responses to AZD1222 COVID-19 vaccine. The CDR3 is 14 residues long. CDR1 and CDR2 from the germline V gene are LNHDA and SQIVND (reference sequence). V was pared by 4 bases and J by 8 bases, with 15 bases between. Clones were sequenced by immunoSEQ multiplex PCR, and TCRdb holds only the in-frame ones, with some missing. The repertoire holds around 130,000 clones, with about 89% as singletons. The receptor's source is an adult in good health. The sample was peripheral blood, taken on day 0 of AZD1222 vaccination. The chain links TRBV19 to TRBJ2-1, with D maybe TRBD2 (6 bases). The CDR3 loop reads CASSKAGGGDEQFF. CDR3 DNA sequence: TGTGCCAGTAGTAAAGCCGGTGGAGGGGATGAGCAGTTCTTC.